This is a list of T cell receptor beta chains from one sample in a study of T-cell reconstitution after alpha-beta-depleted transplantation in children. MiXCR was run by TCRdb on the PCR reads, yielding one entry per CDR3 protein. The data contain around 700,000 distinct CDR3 sequences, 10% to 15% of them singletons. The sequencing used PBMCs, collected before TCRalphabeta/CD19-depleted stem cell transplant. The receptors were sampled from a girl aged 2 to 10 with congenital amegakaryocytic thrombocytopenia, due to receive a stem cell transplant. Both conserved end residues are part of each CDR3. D genes are given only for firm matches. Part of the rows lack a size; the others show once, few, many or a class for expanded clones.

J gene: TRBJ2-7; V gene: TRBV25-1; D gene: TRBD1; clone size: few; CDR3 protein: CASSEDRGAYEQYF; CDR3 DNA: TGTGCCAGCAGTGAGGACAGGGGGGCCTACGAGCAGTACTTC
J gene: TRBJ2-1; V gene: TRBV5-1; D gene: -; clone size: few; CDR3 protein: CASSWAQGPYNEQFF; CDR3 DNA: TGCGCCAGCAGCTGGGCCCAGGGGCCCTACAATGAGCAGTTCTTC
J gene: TRBJ1-1; V gene: TRBV10-2; D gene: -; clone size: many; CDR3 protein: CASSERGEAFF; CDR3 DNA: TGCGCCAGCAGTGAGCGGGGGGAAGCTTTCTTT
J gene: TRBJ2-1; V gene: TRBV27; D gene: -; clone size: many; CDR3 protein: CASSFGLRGGSYNEQFF; CDR3 DNA: TGTGCCAGCAGTTTTGGCTTGAGGGGTGGGTCCTACAATGAGCAGTTCTTC
J gene: TRBJ2-1; V gene: TRBV7-9; D gene: TRBD2; clone size: -; CDR3 protein: CASPPLAGASYNEQFF; CDR3 DNA: TGTGCCAGCCCCCCTTTAGCGGGAGCCTCCTACAATGAGCAGTTCTTC
J gene: TRBJ2-6; V gene: TRBV5-1; D gene: -; clone size: many; CDR3 protein: CASSQGSGANVLTF; CDR3 DNA: TGCGCCAGCAGCCAGGGCTCTGGGGCCAACGTCCTGACTTTC
J gene: TRBJ2-1; V gene: TRBV6-1; D gene: TRBD1; clone size: -; CDR3 protein: CASSRPGQGINEQFF; CDR3 DNA: TGTGCCAGTTCTCGGCCGGGACAGGGAATCAATGAGCAGTTCTTC
J gene: TRBJ2-3; V gene: TRBV25-1; D gene: TRBD1; clone size: -; CDR3 protein: CASSEYEGAADTQYF; CDR3 DNA: TGTGCCAGCAGTGAATATGAGGGGGCCGCAGATACGCAGTATTTT
J gene: TRBJ2-3; V gene: TRBV29-1; D gene: TRBD1; clone size: few; CDR3 protein: CSGTGATTDTQYF; CDR3 DNA: TGCAGCGGGACAGGGGCGACCACAGATACGCAGTATTTT
J gene: TRBJ2-3; V gene: TRBV20-1; D gene: -; clone size: -; CDR3 protein: CSGRPDRNTDTQYF; CDR3 DNA: TGCAGTGGGCGGCCAGACCGAAACACAGATACGCAGTATTTT
J gene: TRBJ2-7; V gene: TRBV29-1; D gene: -; clone size: many; CDR3 protein: CSVEADSYEQYF; CDR3 DNA: TGCAGCGTTGAGGCGGACTCCTACGAGCAGTACTTC
J gene: TRBJ2-5; V gene: TRBV15; D gene: -; clone size: many; CDR3 protein: CATSRERTSNGETQYF; CDR3 DNA: TGTGCCACCAGCAGAGAGAGGACGTCTAATGGGGAGACCCAGTACTTC
J gene: TRBJ1-1; V gene: TRBV5-1; D gene: -; clone size: many; CDR3 protein: CASMVGIGRSEAFF; CDR3 DNA: TGCGCCAGCATGGTGGGGATAGGCCGTAGTGAAGCTTTCTTT
J gene: TRBJ2-3; V gene: TRBV14; D gene: -; clone size: few; CDR3 protein: CASSQDGTATDTQYF; CDR3 DNA: TGTGCCAGCAGCCAAGACGGGACCGCCACAGATACGCAGTATTTT
J gene: TRBJ2-7; V gene: TRBV5-1; D gene: -; clone size: -; CDR3 protein: CASSSPGQSYEQYF; CDR3 DNA: TGCGCCAGCAGCTCCCCGGGACAATCCTACGAGCAGTACTTC
J gene: TRBJ2-1; V gene: TRBV10-3; D gene: TRBD2; clone size: many; CDR3 protein: CAIRRVTSGSGINEQFF; CDR3 DNA: TGTGCCATCAGAAGAGTCACTAGCGGGAGCGGGATAAATGAGCAGTTCTTC
J gene: TRBJ2-3; V gene: TRBV5-1; D gene: TRBD1; clone size: -; CDR3 protein: CASSHRGRLFDADTQYF; CDR3 DNA: TGCGCCAGCAGCCACAGGGGGCGATTATTTGATGCAGATACGCAGTATTTT
J gene: TRBJ2-5; V gene: TRBV2; D gene: -; clone size: few; CDR3 protein: CASSREGRGQETQYF; CDR3 DNA: TGTGCCAGCAGTAGGGAAGGAAGGGGCCAAGAGACCCAGTACTTC
J gene: TRBJ1-5; V gene: TRBV12-3/TRBV12-4; D gene: TRBD1; clone size: few; CDR3 protein: CASSFQRQGNQPQHF; CDR3 DNA: TGTGCCAGCAGTTTCCAGCGACAGGGGAATCAGCCCCAGCATTTT
J gene: TRBJ2-7; V gene: TRBV27; D gene: TRBD2; clone size: -; CDR3 protein: CASSPPRLAGVLGYEQYF; CDR3 DNA: TGTGCCAGCAGTCCACCTCGACTAGCGGGAGTCTTGGGCTACGAGCAGTACTTC
J gene: TRBJ2-1; V gene: TRBV5-4; D gene: TRBD2; clone size: few; CDR3 protein: CASSVGTGNFGLAGNEQFF; CDR3 DNA: TGTGCCAGCAGCGTTGGGACAGGAAATTTTGGACTAGCGGGAAATGAGCAGTTCTTC
J gene: TRBJ2-3; V gene: TRBV5-6; D gene: -; clone size: -; CDR3 protein: CASSLALGPASGSTQYF; CDR3 DNA: TGTGCCAGCAGCTTGGCTTTGGGTCCGGCTTCCGGAAGCACGCAGTATTTT
J gene: TRBJ2-3; V gene: TRBV7-9; D gene: TRBD2; clone size: -; CDR3 protein: CASSLSRPSGSTDTQYF; CDR3 DNA: TGTGCCAGCAGCCTTAGTCGACCTAGCGGGAGCACAGATACGCAGTATTTT
J gene: TRBJ1-2; V gene: TRBV25-1; D gene: -; clone size: few; CDR3 protein: CASSGTKEGGYTF; CDR3 DNA: TGTGCCAGCAGTGGGACGAAGGAAGGCGGCTACACCTTC
J gene: TRBJ2-1; V gene: TRBV20-1; D gene: TRBD2; clone size: few; CDR3 protein: CSAVSLTSGMWNEQFF; CDR3 DNA: TGCAGTGCCGTAAGCCTTACTAGCGGGATGTGGAATGAGCAGTTCTTC
J gene: TRBJ2-1; V gene: TRBV24-1; D gene: -; clone size: -; CDR3 protein: CATSGGDGGNEQFF; CDR3 DNA: TGTGCCACCAGTGGAGGTGATGGAGGCAATGAGCAGTTCTTC
J gene: TRBJ1-5; V gene: TRBV9; D gene: -; clone size: many; CDR3 protein: CASSVEAGSNQPQHF; CDR3 DNA: TGTGCCAGCAGCGTAGAGGCAGGGAGCAATCAGCCCCAGCATTTT
J gene: TRBJ1-1; V gene: TRBV12-5; D gene: -; clone size: -; CDR3 protein: CASGLVPGLPGNKNTEAFF; CDR3 DNA: TGTGCTAGTGGTTTGGTCCCCGGCCTACCCGGGAACAAGAACACTGAAGCTTTCTTT
J gene: TRBJ2-1; V gene: TRBV28; D gene: TRBD1; clone size: many; CDR3 protein: CASSLYIGQVGYFRFF; CDR3 DNA: TGTGCCAGCAGTTTATATATAGGACAGGTTGGATACTTTAGGTTCTTC
J gene: TRBJ2-5; V gene: TRBV12-3/TRBV12-4; D gene: -; clone size: -; CDR3 protein: CASASSGQETQYF; CDR3 DNA: TGTGCCAGCGCGTCGTCGGGCCAAGAGACCCAGTACTTC
J gene: TRBJ1-6; V gene: TRBV28; D gene: -; clone size: few; CDR3 protein: CASSFHRDNSPLHF; CDR3 DNA: TGTGCCAGCAGTTTCCACAGGGATAATTCACCCCTCCACTTT
J gene: TRBJ2-7; V gene: TRBV29-1; D gene: TRBD2; clone size: few; CDR3 protein: CSVRLAGAYEQYF; CDR3 DNA: TGCAGCGTCCGACTAGCGGGAGCCTACGAGCAGTACTTC
J gene: TRBJ2-2; V gene: TRBV4-1; D gene: TRBD2; clone size: -; CDR3 protein: CASRGLARAGELFF; CDR3 DNA: TGCGCCAGCAGGGGACTAGCCCGGGCCGGGGAGCTGTTTTTT
J gene: TRBJ2-1; V gene: TRBV6-2/TRBV6-3; D gene: -; clone size: -; CDR3 protein: CASSSPRPLSGAGGEQFF; CDR3 DNA: TGTGCCAGCAGTTCCCCTCGTCCCCTTAGCGGGGCAGGGGGTGAGCAGTTCTTC
J gene: TRBJ2-1; V gene: TRBV29-1; D gene: TRBD2; clone size: many; CDR3 protein: CSVQSGGSYNEQFF; CDR3 DNA: TGCAGCGTTCAGAGCGGGGGGTCCTACAATGAGCAGTTCTTC
J gene: TRBJ2-7; V gene: TRBV5-1; D gene: -; clone size: -; CDR3 protein: CASSPTAGASYEQYF; CDR3 DNA: TGCGCCAGCAGCCCGACCGCGGGCGCTAGCTACGAGCAGTACTTC
J gene: TRBJ2-1; V gene: TRBV20-1; D gene: TRBD1; clone size: many; CDR3 protein: CSAGLGQANEQFF; CDR3 DNA: TGCAGTGCCGGGCTCGGACAGGCCAATGAGCAGTTCTTC
J gene: TRBJ1-2; V gene: TRBV7-2; D gene: -; clone size: many; CDR3 protein: CASSLDGRLSYGYTF; CDR3 DNA: TGTGCCAGCAGCTTAGATGGTCGGCTTTCCTATGGCTACACCTTC
J gene: TRBJ2-5; V gene: TRBV15; D gene: -; clone size: few; CDR3 protein: CATSETNQETQYF; CDR3 DNA: TGTGCCACCAGCGAGACAAACCAAGAGACCCAGTACTTC
J gene: TRBJ2-7; V gene: TRBV7-8; D gene: TRBD2; clone size: many; CDR3 protein: CASSPGLAGGWVYEQYF; CDR3 DNA: TGTGCCAGCAGCCCGGGACTAGCGGGAGGATGGGTATACGAGCAGTACTTC
J gene: TRBJ2-2; V gene: TRBV20-1; D gene: -; clone size: -; CDR3 protein: CSADPNTGELFF; CDR3 DNA: TGCAGTGCTGACCCGAACACCGGGGAGCTGTTTTTT
J gene: TRBJ2-3; V gene: TRBV7-9; D gene: -; clone size: many; CDR3 protein: CASSLGGGASSTDTQYF; CDR3 DNA: TGTGCCAGCAGCTTAGGAGGTGGAGCTTCTAGCACAGATACGCAGTATTTT
J gene: TRBJ2-1; V gene: TRBV20-1; D gene: -; clone size: few; CDR3 protein: CSARARGSYNEQFF; CDR3 DNA: TGCAGTGCTAGAGCGCGGGGCTCCTACAATGAGCAGTTCTTC
J gene: TRBJ2-1; V gene: TRBV2; D gene: -; clone size: few; CDR3 protein: CASSDRDLRSYNEQFF; CDR3 DNA: TGTGCCAGCAGTGATAGGGACCTCCGCTCCTACAATGAGCAGTTCTTC
J gene: TRBJ2-3; V gene: TRBV29-1; D gene: -; clone size: few; CDR3 protein: CSVVTIVGVVSSTDTQYF; CDR3 DNA: TGCAGCGTTGTAACAATAGTAGGGGTAGTGAGTTCAACAGATACGCAGTATTTT
J gene: TRBJ1-5; V gene: TRBV5-8; D gene: TRBD1; clone size: many; CDR3 protein: CASSFSTGSNQPQHF; CDR3 DNA: TGTGCCAGCAGCTTTTCGACAGGGAGCAATCAGCCCCAGCATTTT
J gene: TRBJ2-7; V gene: TRBV5-1; D gene: -; clone size: few; CDR3 protein: CASSLAGTSSVAEQYF; CDR3 DNA: TGCGCCAGCAGCTTGGCTGGGACGTCCTCTGTGGCCGAGCAGTACTTC
J gene: TRBJ1-4; V gene: TRBV5-6; D gene: -; clone size: many; CDR3 protein: CASSWQGGRATNEKLFF; CDR3 DNA: TGTGCCAGCAGCTGGCAGGGAGGTAGAGCAACTAATGAAAAACTGTTTTTT
J gene: TRBJ2-1; V gene: TRBV12-3/TRBV12-4; D gene: TRBD2; clone size: many; CDR3 protein: CASSKTGGRESLFF; CDR3 DNA: TGTGCCAGCAGTAAAACGGGGGGGAGGGAGAGTTTGTTCTTC
J gene: TRBJ2-7; V gene: TRBV29-1; D gene: -; clone size: many; CDR3 protein: CSVDGDSYEQYF; CDR3 DNA: TGCAGCGTTGATGGGGATTCCTACGAGCAGTACTTC
J gene: TRBJ2-1; V gene: TRBV20-1; D gene: -; clone size: many; CDR3 protein: CSARKPTYNEQFF; CDR3 DNA: TGCAGTGCGAGAAAGCCAACCTACAATGAGCAGTTCTTC
J gene: TRBJ2-1; V gene: TRBV29-1; D gene: -; clone size: few; CDR3 protein: CSVGDRVRWAYNEQFF; CDR3 DNA: TGCAGCGTTGGGGACCGGGTGCGGTGGGCCTACAATGAGCAGTTCTTC
J gene: TRBJ2-7; V gene: TRBV18; D gene: -; clone size: many; CDR3 protein: CASSPSRDYEQYF; CDR3 DNA: TGTGCCAGCTCACCGTCCAGGGACTACGAGCAGTACTTC
J gene: TRBJ1-2; V gene: TRBV29-1; D gene: TRBD1; clone size: -; CDR3 protein: CSVEAQGGGYTF; CDR3 DNA: TGCAGCGTTGAAGCACAGGGGGGTGGCTACACCTTC
J gene: TRBJ2-7; V gene: TRBV29-1; D gene: TRBD2; clone size: -; CDR3 protein: CSVEFSGTPQREQYF; CDR3 DNA: TGCAGCGTTGAGTTTAGCGGGACCCCCCAGAGGGAGCAGTACTTC
J gene: TRBJ1-5; V gene: TRBV5-1; D gene: -; clone size: many; CDR3 protein: CASSAGPSSAQPQHF; CDR3 DNA: TGCGCCAGCAGCGCGGGACCGAGTTCCGCGCAGCCCCAGCATTTT
J gene: TRBJ2-7; V gene: TRBV30; D gene: TRBD1; clone size: few; CDR3 protein: CAYNRDRGYEQYF; CDR3 DNA: TGTGCCTACAACCGGGACAGGGGTTACGAGCAGTACTTC
J gene: TRBJ2-3; V gene: TRBV10-2; D gene: -; clone size: few; CDR3 protein: CASSEGYKGADTQYF; CDR3 DNA: TGCGCCAGCAGCGAGGGGTACAAGGGGGCAGATACGCAGTATTTT
J gene: TRBJ2-3; V gene: TRBV20-1; D gene: TRBD2; clone size: -; CDR3 protein: CSAIAGRTYTQYF; CDR3 DNA: TGCAGTGCCATAGCGGGTCGCACATATACGCAGTATTTT
J gene: TRBJ2-7; V gene: TRBV20-1; D gene: TRBD2; clone size: -; CDR3 protein: CSAREPSGRLDYEQYF; CDR3 DNA: TGCAGTGCTAGAGAACCTAGCGGCCGTCTCGACTACGAGCAGTACTTC